This note documents a single T cell receptor (beta chain) sequence. The antigen remains unidentified. The data are from a study of graft-versus-host responses after intestinal transplantation. Points from the study as a whole: When patients had graft-donor T cell macrochimerism, their allografts held high graft-versus-host to host-versus-graft clonal ratios.

The data were produced by immunoSEQ multiplex PCR, yet TCRdb's version contains in-frame clones alone and is incomplete. The sample consists of fewer than 150,000 clones, around 94% of them appearing once. The CDR3 totals 16 residues. V gave up 0 bases and J gave up 7 bases, with 18 bases separating them. Looked up from germline, CDR1 is LNHNV and CDR2 is YYDKDF (reference sequence). The sequence came from a human donor who received an intestinal transplant. This specimen was unstimulated CD4+ T cells sorted from spleen or lymph node cells, taken before intestinal transplant. The rearrangement joins TRBV15 to TRBJ1-1; D gene unclear. DNA of the CDR3: TGTGCCACCAGCAGAGATCGGAAGGGAGGAATAAATGAAGCTTTCTTT. Protein sequence: CATSRDRKGGINEAFF.